Given below is one TCR beta chain in context. The sample belongs to a study of blood T cell repertoires in COVID-19. Authors' data handling: From reference gene primer amplification, estimates of nucleated cell counts were derived. Measured with immunoSEQ multiplex PCR; TCRdb has only the in-frame clones, and not every one. Clone size and the V and J calls come from that table; the DNA yielded D and trimming. Of 410,000 or so clones listed, approximately 90% are singletons. Germline V gene data show CDR1 as MGHRA and CDR2 as YSYEKL. Trimming cost V 3 bases and J 1 base; bases outside gene matches: 2. The CDR3 is made up of 14 amino acids.

The sequencing sample was made of peripheral blood. The rearrangement uses TRBV4-1 and TRBJ1-1; 7 bases match TRBD1. The TCR comes from a woman aged 25 to 39 with active or convalescent COVID-19. CDR3 bases: TGCGCCAGCAGCCAGAGGGACAGGAACACTGAAGCTTTCTTT. Translated, it gives CASSQRDRNTEAFF.